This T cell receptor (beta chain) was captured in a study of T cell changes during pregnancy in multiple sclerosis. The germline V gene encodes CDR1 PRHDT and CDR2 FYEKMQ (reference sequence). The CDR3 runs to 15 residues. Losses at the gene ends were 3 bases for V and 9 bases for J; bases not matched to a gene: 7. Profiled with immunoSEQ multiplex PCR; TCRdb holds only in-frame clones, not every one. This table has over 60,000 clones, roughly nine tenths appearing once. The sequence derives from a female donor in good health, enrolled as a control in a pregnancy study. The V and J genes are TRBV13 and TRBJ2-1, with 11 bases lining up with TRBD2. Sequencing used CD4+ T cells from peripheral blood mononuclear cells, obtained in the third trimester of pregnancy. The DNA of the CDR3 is TGTGCCAGCAGCTTTAGCGGGGGGGCCAGAAGTGAGCAGTTCTTC. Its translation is CASSFSGGARSEQFF.